This TCR beta chain was identified in a study of response to subunit inactivated influenza vaccine (dated by TCRdb to the late 2010s). For the study in its entirety: Deep quantitative profiling of the T cell receptor repertoire was used in the study to follow responses to a trivalent subunit inactivated influenza vaccine. Study-wide findings and limitations: The authors suggested that each seasonal influenza vaccination may recruit only a limited number of new T cells.

Details on this clonotype: Its target antigen remains unknown. No qualities accompany the bases; no much larger clone lies one base away.

The method was RT-PCR. Sequencing instrument: Illumina HiSeq 2500. Clones were called with MiXCR by TCRdb after fastp trimmed the public reads at Q25, and only in-frame beta chains were retained. Each CDR3 protein appears once, grouped with its most common genes and DNA. The sample table contains roughly 650,000 distinct CDR3 sequences; only one count was recorded for around 13% of them. Around 7.6% of the sample belongs to the ten largest clones. The sequencing used PBMCs from blood, collected around 15 days before vaccination. The clonotype comes from a man aged 50 or older who received an inactivated influenza vaccine. Donor details come from another sample of the same person, matched by shared clones.

The nucleotide sequence is given as TGTGCCAGCAGTTACGTCCCGGAGGGCCAAGAGACCCAGTACTTC. This sequence encodes CASSYVPEGQETQYF. The chain is encoded by TRBV6-5 joined to TRBJ2-5; TRBD2 is possibly the D segment (6 matching bases). From the germline V gene, CDR1 is MNHEY and CDR2 is SVGAGI. The trim is 2 bases for V and 1 base for J, with a gap of 11 bases between the germline ends. Spanning cysteine to phenylalanine, the CDR3 consists of 15 amino acids. Of all the DNA, just the CDR3 is kept, 45 bases in frame from base 1.